Only a few counts were recorded for the clone carrying this T cell receptor (beta chain). The sample comes from a study of blood T cell repertoires in COVID-19. Followed longitudinally, the Seattle patients had been enrolled during active infection. The CDR3 spans 14 residues. CDR1 is LGHDT, CDR2 YNNKEL, per germline (reference sequence). After removal of 5 bases from V and 4 bases from J, the junction contained 1 base not matched to a gene. Sequencing was performed with immunoSEQ multiplex PCR; in TCRdb, only in-frame clones are kept and a portion is missing. Among approximately 70,000 clones listed, 87% were seen once.

This TCR was sampled from a woman between 45 and 60 years old with COVID-19, enrolled during active disease. Sequencing used peripheral blood. The rearrangement joins TRBV3-1 (or the pseudogene TRBV3-2) to TRBJ1-5; 11 nucleotides match TRBD1. CDR3 sequence (DNA): TGTGCCAGCAGCGGGACAGGGGGGAATCAGCCCCAGCATTTT. Encoded protein: CASSGTGGNQPQHF.